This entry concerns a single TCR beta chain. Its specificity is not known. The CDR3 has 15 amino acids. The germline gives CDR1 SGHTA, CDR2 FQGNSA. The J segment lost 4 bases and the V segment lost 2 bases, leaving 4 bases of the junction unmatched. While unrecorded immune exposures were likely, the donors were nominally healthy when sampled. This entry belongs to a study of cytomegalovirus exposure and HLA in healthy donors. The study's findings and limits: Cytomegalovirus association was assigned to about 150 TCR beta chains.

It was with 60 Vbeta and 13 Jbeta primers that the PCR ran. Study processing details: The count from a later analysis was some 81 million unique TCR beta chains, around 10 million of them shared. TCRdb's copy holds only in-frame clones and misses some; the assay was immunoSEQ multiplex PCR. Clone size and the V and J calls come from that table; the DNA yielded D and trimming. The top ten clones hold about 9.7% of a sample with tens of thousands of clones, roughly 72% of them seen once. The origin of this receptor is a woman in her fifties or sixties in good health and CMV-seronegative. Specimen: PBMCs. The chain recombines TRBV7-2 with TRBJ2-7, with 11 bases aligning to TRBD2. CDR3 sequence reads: CASSLTSGGGYEQYF. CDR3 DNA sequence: TGTGCCAGCAGCTTAACTAGCGGGGGAGGATACGAGCAGTACTTC.